This TCR beta chain was captured by sequencing in a study of blood T cell repertoires in COVID-19 (TCRdb year 2020). Background for the entire study: Samples covering the acute and convalescent phases of COVID-19 were provided by collaborators in the United States, Italy and Spain. The repertoires were made available in a free public database intended to serve as a resource for research on the immune response to SARS-CoV-2. A de-identified subject ID, COVID-19 status, age in years and sex were almost always included in the sample metadata. The material from the prospective study consisted of cDNA or gDNA derived from T cells, B-cell-depleted T cells, or PBMCs. Where available, HLA class I and class II types were taken from metadata supplied by the sample provider and were not determined by assay-based typing. Subjects who had been exposed to COVID-19, were actively infected with it, or had recovered from it provided the deeply sampled blood TCRbeta repertoires that made up the dataset. The samples were drawn from two sources: the first 160 participants of the ongoing ImmuneRACE study, and fewer than 1,500 subjects contributed by 6 global collaborators. What the work shows at the level of the full study, not this receptor alone: Clinical and demographic metadata were provided uncurated, with the amount varying by source and participant.

This clone was counted only a few times. Its target antigen remains unknown. It has no much larger one-base neighbor in the sample; base qualities were not kept. TCRbeta CDR3 regions were amplified from genomic DNA by means of the immunoSEQ Assay, a bias-controlled multiplex PCR. As for the authors' bioinformatics: The number of nucleated cells in each sample was estimated by amplification of reference gene primers within the assay. To quantify the absolute abundance of each unique TCRbeta CDR3 rearrangement, sequence reads were collapsed and filtered. For each sample, productive Simpson clonality was calculated as the square root of Simpson's diversity index across productive rearrangements. Sourced from immuneACCESS, this table was stored by TCRdb with only in-frame sequences that have V and J called. A share of the clones is absent; for the studies checked, an unresolved V gene accounts for under half, and the remainder has no known explanation. The V and J calls and clone size come from that table; D and trimming were worked out from the DNA. The sample table contains under 200,000 clones; only one count was recorded for almost 85% of them. 13% to 15% of the sample is in the top ten clones.

The collaborating institutions used their own protocols to collect whole blood in K2EDTA tubes. For TCRbeta analysis, collaborators shipped samples as frozen whole blood, isolated PBMCs, or DNA extracted from either of those sample types. From the cysteine up to the phenylalanine, the CDR3 has a length of 19 residues. This entry keeps only the CDR3 DNA: 57 bases, framed from base 1. The germline V gene yields SGHRS for CDR1 and YFSETQ for CDR2. Ends trimmed: V by 4 bases, J by 1 base; bases unmatched to a gene: 11. Material for sequencing was peripheral blood. The sequence was collected from a man aged 18 to 29 with active or convalescent COVID-19. The rearranged segments are TRBV5-1 and TRBJ2-2; TRBD2 lines up with 12 middle nucleotides. The encoded CDR3 is CASSPRGLAGGLNTGELFF. The nucleotide sequence is TGCGCCAGCAGCCCCCGAGGTCTAGCGGGGGGGCTGAACACCGGGGAGCTGTTTTTT.